This record covers a single T cell receptor beta chain. Antigen unknown. Repertoires were generated with immunoSEQ multiplex PCR, while TCRdb's copy carries only in-frame clones and drops some. The table lists 300,000 or so clones, approximately 88% of them singletons. The CDR3 spans 15 residues. Germline V gives CDR1 SNHLY, CDR2 FYNNEI. Trimming cost V 3 bases and J 2 bases; bases outside gene matches: 3. This sample was included in a study of cytomegalovirus exposure and HLA in healthy donors. Study findings and constraints: Rare sequences made up most TCRs, while some public TCRs were found in many donors. The authors enumerated around 150 TCR beta chains as linked to cytomegalovirus. CMV antigen specificity of three CMV-associated chains was confirmed in vitro.

Sequencing input: PBMCs. The chain uses TRBV2 and TRBJ2-7, with 11 bases fitting TRBD1. This clonotype originated in a man aged 30-40 years in good health and CMV-seronegative. The CDR3 bases are TGTGCCAGCAGTGAGGGGACAGGGGGACCCTACGAGCAGTACTTC. It codes for CASSEGTGGPYEQYF.